This T cell receptor (beta chain) was identified during a study of blood T cell repertoires in COVID-19. Whole-study context: Sites in the United States, Italy and Spain provided acute and convalescent COVID-19 samples. Sample material is recorded as cDNA or gDNA derived from T cells, B-cell-depleted T cells, or PBMCs.

The trim removed 1 base at V and 3 bases at J, leaving 2 bases unmatched. The CDR3 sequence is 15 residues long. Germline CDR1 reads LGHDT; CDR2 reads YNNKEL (reference sequence). In the authors' workflow: Nucleated cell number was recorded as an estimate derived from reference gene primer amplification. Clones were read by immunoSEQ multiplex PCR, and TCRdb kept only the in-frame ones, dropping some. The D gene and trimming were derived from the DNA, and the V and J assignments and clone size from that table. This sample has 200,000 to 250,000 clones, with 80% found just once. This sequence joins TRBV3-1 (or the pseudogene TRBV3-2) and TRBJ2-2; the match to TRBD2 covers 7 bases. This TCR was sampled from a human donor in a cohort sampled during active COVID-19. Source material: peripheral blood. CDR3 residues: CASSQGLADTGELFF. The CDR3 coding sequence is TGTGCCAGCAGCCAAGGACTAGCCGACACCGGGGAGCTGTTTTTT.